These T cell receptor beta chains were read from a single sample in a study of blood T cell repertoires in COVID-19. Profiling relied on immunoSEQ multiplex PCR, and the TCRdb table lists in-frame clones only, not all of them. The sample consists of 160,000 or so clones, 70% to 90% of them appearing once. The sequenced material came from peripheral blood. All receptors come from a human donor in a cohort sampled during active COVID-19. Each CDR3 is given with its conserved first and last residue. A D gene is named only where the DNA matches it firmly. Rows give clone size only sometimes, using once, few, many, or a class for an expanded clone.

v_call: TRBV6-5
j_call: TRBJ2-7
d_call: TRBD1
clone_size: NA
cdr3_nt: TGTGCCAGCAGGGGGACAGGGGGCCACGGCGAGCAGTACTTC
cdr3_aa: CASRGTGGHGEQYF

v_call: TRBV6-2/TRBV6-3
j_call: TRBJ2-7
d_call: TRBD1
clone_size: NA
cdr3_nt: TGTGCCAGCAGTTACGGCAGGGGGCCCTACGAGCAGTACTTC
cdr3_aa: CASSYGRGPYEQYF

v_call: TRBV19
j_call: TRBJ2-1
d_call: TRBD1
clone_size: NA
cdr3_nt: TGTGCCAGTAGGTACAGGGGGCCCTACAATGAGCAGTTCTTC
cdr3_aa: CASRYRGPYNEQFF

v_call: TRBV9
j_call: TRBJ2-1
d_call: TRBD1
clone_size: NA
cdr3_nt: TGTGCCAGCAGCGCCCGGGACAGGGGAATATACGAGCAGTTCTTC
cdr3_aa: CASSARDRGIYEQFF

v_call: TRBV6-6
j_call: TRBJ1-5
d_call: NA
clone_size: few
cdr3_nt: TGTGCCAGCGGGTTACTTAGCGGGGGGACGAGTCAGCCCCAGCATTTT
cdr3_aa: CASGLLSGGTSQPQHF

v_call: TRBV19
j_call: TRBJ1-3
d_call: TRBD1
clone_size: NA
cdr3_nt: TGTGCCAGTAGTTACTCGGACAGGCCATTCTCTGGAAACACCATATATTTT
cdr3_aa: CASSYSDRPFSGNTIYF

v_call: TRBV10-1
j_call: TRBJ2-1
d_call: NA
clone_size: NA
cdr3_nt: TGCGCCAGCGGAGGGGCAGGGAATGAGCAGTTCTTC
cdr3_aa: CASGGAGNEQFF

v_call: TRBV11-2
j_call: TRBJ2-7
d_call: NA
clone_size: NA
cdr3_nt: TGTGCCAGCAGCTTAGTTGCAGTTACCTCCTACGAGCAGTACTTC
cdr3_aa: CASSLVAVTSYEQYF

v_call: TRBV18
j_call: TRBJ2-1
d_call: TRBD2
clone_size: NA
cdr3_nt: TGTGCCAGCTCATCTCCGGGACTAGCGGGATACAATGAGCAGTTCTTC
cdr3_aa: CASSSPGLAGYNEQFF

v_call: TRBV11-3
j_call: TRBJ2-1
d_call: TRBD2
clone_size: NA
cdr3_nt: TGTGCCAGCAGCCCACCCGGGACTAGCGGTGGGGAGCAGTTCTTC
cdr3_aa: CASSPPGTSGGEQFF

v_call: TRBV7-9
j_call: TRBJ1-1
d_call: NA
clone_size: NA
cdr3_nt: TGTGCCAGCAGCTTAGTTCAGGGGACGGGGACTGAAGCTTTCTTT
cdr3_aa: CASSLVQGTGTEAFF

v_call: TRBV6-4
j_call: TRBJ2-5
d_call: NA
clone_size: NA
cdr3_nt: TGTGCCAGCAGCCCTAGACCGCCCCGGGAGACCCAGTACTTC
cdr3_aa: CASSPRPPRETQYF

v_call: TRBV4-3
j_call: TRBJ1-2
d_call: NA
clone_size: NA
cdr3_nt: TGCGCCAGCAGCCAAGAAAACAGGATCTATGGCTACACCTTC
cdr3_aa: CASSQENRIYGYTF

v_call: TRBV7-2
j_call: TRBJ2-7
d_call: TRBD2
clone_size: NA
cdr3_nt: TGTGCCAGCAGCCCCAGACTAGCGGGGGCGTCTGGAGCCGAGCAGTACTTC
cdr3_aa: CASSPRLAGASGAEQYF

v_call: TRBV6-5
j_call: TRBJ1-1
d_call: NA
clone_size: NA
cdr3_nt: TGTGCCAGCAGTTCCCCCTCGGCGGGGGACACTGAAGCTTTCTTT
cdr3_aa: CASSSPSAGDTEAFF

v_call: TRBV10-3
j_call: TRBJ2-7
d_call: NA
clone_size: few
cdr3_nt: TGTGCCATCAGTGAGTCGATTAATCAAGGGGACGAGCAGTACTTC
cdr3_aa: CAISESINQGDEQYF

v_call: TRBV6-5
j_call: TRBJ2-2
d_call: TRBD1
clone_size: NA
cdr3_nt: TGTGCCAGCAGCCCCGGGACAGGCCCCGGGGAGCTGTTTTTT
cdr3_aa: CASSPGTGPGELFF

v_call: TRBV10-3
j_call: TRBJ2-7
d_call: TRBD1
clone_size: NA
cdr3_nt: TGTGCCATCAGTGACCTCTTGGGACAGGGAGCCTACGAGCAGTACTTC
cdr3_aa: CAISDLLGQGAYEQYF

v_call: TRBV2
j_call: TRBJ1-5
d_call: NA
clone_size: once
cdr3_nt: TGTGCCAGCAGACAGGGTAGTCAGCCCCAGCATTTT
cdr3_aa: CASRQGSQPQHF

v_call: TRBV10-2
j_call: TRBJ2-5
d_call: TRBD2
clone_size: few
cdr3_nt: TGCGCCAGCAGAGGCCTAGCGGGGGAGGAGACCCAGTACTTC
cdr3_aa: CASRGLAGEETQYF

v_call: TRBV19
j_call: TRBJ2-1
d_call: TRBD2
clone_size: NA
cdr3_nt: TGTGCCAGTAGTATAGACCCCGGGACTAGCGGCATTACCTACAATGAGCAGTTCTTC
cdr3_aa: CASSIDPGTSGITYNEQFF

v_call: TRBV29-1
j_call: TRBJ2-6
d_call: NA
clone_size: NA
cdr3_nt: TGCAGCGTCCTCTTGACTTTAGGGGCCAACGTCCTGACTTTC
cdr3_aa: CSVLLTLGANVLTF

v_call: TRBV5-1
j_call: TRBJ1-3
d_call: NA
clone_size: NA
cdr3_nt: TGCGCCAGCAGCTTGGGGCAGGTGCCCTCTGGAAACACCATATATTTT
cdr3_aa: CASSLGQVPSGNTIYF

v_call: TRBV9
j_call: TRBJ2-7
d_call: NA
clone_size: NA
cdr3_nt: TGTGCCAGCAGCGCAGACCGGCGGGGCGAGCAGTACTTC
cdr3_aa: CASSADRRGEQYF

v_call: TRBV3-1/TRBV3-2
j_call: TRBJ2-2
d_call: TRBD1
clone_size: NA
cdr3_nt: TGTGCCAGCAGCCAAGAGACAGGGACCACCGGGGAGCTGTTTTTT
cdr3_aa: CASSQETGTTGELFF

v_call: TRBV5-4
j_call: TRBJ2-7
d_call: NA
clone_size: few
cdr3_nt: TGTGCCAGCAGCTTGGACAGGCCACCTTACGAGCAGTACTTC
cdr3_aa: CASSLDRPPYEQYF

v_call: TRBV28
j_call: TRBJ2-5
d_call: NA
clone_size: once
cdr3_nt: TGTGCCAGCAGTTTATTATCGGAGACCCAGTACTTC
cdr3_aa: CASSLLSETQYF

v_call: TRBV19
j_call: TRBJ2-3
d_call: NA
clone_size: NA
cdr3_nt: TGTGCCAGTAGTGTCAGTTCGACAGCTGGGGCTAGCACAGATACGCAGTATTTT
cdr3_aa: CASSVSSTAGASTDTQYF

v_call: TRBV10-3
j_call: TRBJ2-7
d_call: TRBD2
clone_size: once
cdr3_nt: TGTGCCATCTCTAGCGGGAGTGTAGGCGAGCAGTACTTC
cdr3_aa: CAISSGSVGEQYF

v_call: TRBV5-1
j_call: TRBJ2-5
d_call: NA
clone_size: NA
cdr3_nt: TGCGCCAGCAGCTTGGGGGTCAGGGAGACCCAGTACTTC
cdr3_aa: CASSLGVRETQYF

v_call: TRBV6-6
j_call: TRBJ2-3
d_call: NA
clone_size: NA
cdr3_nt: TGTGCCAGCAGTTCTGGGGCCTTGGCGCAGTATTTT
cdr3_aa: CASSSGALAQYF

v_call: TRBV5-1
j_call: TRBJ1-2
d_call: NA
clone_size: few
cdr3_nt: TGCGCCAGCAGCGGCTTCGTCGGGGTCTATGGCTACACCTTC
cdr3_aa: CASSGFVGVYGYTF

v_call: TRBV30
j_call: TRBJ2-3
d_call: NA
clone_size: NA
cdr3_nt: TGTGCCTGGGACTGGATGAGGCCAGATACGCAGTATTTT
cdr3_aa: CAWDWMRPDTQYF

v_call: TRBV5-1
j_call: TRBJ2-1
d_call: TRBD2
clone_size: NA
cdr3_nt: TGCGCCAGCGGCGGGGGTTACAATGAGCAGTTCTTC
cdr3_aa: CASGGGYNEQFF

v_call: TRBV6-5
j_call: TRBJ2-1
d_call: NA
clone_size: few
cdr3_nt: TGTGCCAGCAGTCCACCGACTAGGAGTGAGCAGTTCTTC
cdr3_aa: CASSPPTRSEQFF

v_call: TRBV6-5
j_call: TRBJ1-6
d_call: NA
clone_size: NA
cdr3_nt: TGTGCCAGCGGGGGGTTGAATTCACCCCTCCACTTT
cdr3_aa: CASGGLNSPLHF

v_call: TRBV10-3
j_call: TRBJ2-7
d_call: NA
clone_size: NA
cdr3_nt: TGTGCCGTTGCGACCTACGAGCAGTACTTC
cdr3_aa: CAVATYEQYF

v_call: TRBV15
j_call: TRBJ2-5
d_call: TRBD2
clone_size: NA
cdr3_nt: TGTGCCACCAGCAAACCGGGACTACAAGAGACCCAGTACTTC
cdr3_aa: CATSKPGLQETQYF

v_call: TRBV3-1/TRBV3-2
j_call: TRBJ2-5
d_call: NA
clone_size: NA
cdr3_nt: TGTGCCAGCAGCCCTCCGCCGGGAGTCTACCAAGAGACCCAGTACTTC
cdr3_aa: CASSPPPGVYQETQYF

v_call: TRBV18
j_call: TRBJ2-1
d_call: TRBD1
clone_size: once
cdr3_nt: TGTGCCAGCTCAGCACAGGGGGCAAATGAGCAGTTCTTC
cdr3_aa: CASSAQGANEQFF

v_call: TRBV28
j_call: TRBJ2-1
d_call: TRBD1
clone_size: NA
cdr3_nt: TGTGCCAGCACCCCTCCGGGACAGCAGTACAATGAGCAGTTCTTC
cdr3_aa: CASTPPGQQYNEQFF

v_call: TRBV18
j_call: TRBJ2-7
d_call: TRBD1
clone_size: NA
cdr3_nt: TGTGCCAGCTCACCATTACAGGGGGACCCCTACGAGCAGTACTTC
cdr3_aa: CASSPLQGDPYEQYF

v_call: TRBV7-7
j_call: TRBJ2-3
d_call: TRBD2
clone_size: NA
cdr3_nt: TGTGCTAGCAGCCAGGGACTAGTGGGCACAGATACGCAGTATTTT
cdr3_aa: CASSQGLVGTDTQYF

v_call: TRBV29-1
j_call: TRBJ2-1
d_call: NA
clone_size: NA
cdr3_nt: TGCAGCGTTGGTCCAATGGCAGCGCTTAATGAGCAGTTCTTC
cdr3_aa: CSVGPMAALNEQFF

v_call: TRBV7-2
j_call: TRBJ1-2
d_call: TRBD1
clone_size: NA
cdr3_nt: TGTGCCAGCAGCTTACAGGGGGCGCTTAACTATGGCTACACCTTC
cdr3_aa: CASSLQGALNYGYTF

v_call: TRBV11-2
j_call: TRBJ2-7
d_call: TRBD1
clone_size: NA
cdr3_nt: TGTGCCAGCAGCTTTGAATTACAGGGGGCGGAGGAGCAGTACTTC
cdr3_aa: CASSFELQGAEEQYF

v_call: TRBV18
j_call: TRBJ2-5
d_call: NA
clone_size: NA
cdr3_nt: TGTGCCAGCTCACCCCTGGCCCGATGGTACTTC
cdr3_aa: CASSPLARWYF

v_call: TRBV7-9
j_call: TRBJ2-3
d_call: TRBD2
clone_size: once
cdr3_nt: TGTGCCAGCAGGGAGACCGGACTAGCAGGTGATACGCAGTATTTT
cdr3_aa: CASRETGLAGDTQYF

v_call: TRBV3-1/TRBV3-2
j_call: TRBJ1-4
d_call: NA
clone_size: NA
cdr3_nt: TGTGCCAGCAGCCAAGAAAATTGGGCTGAAAAACTGTTTTTT
cdr3_aa: CASSQENWAEKLFF

v_call: TRBV2
j_call: TRBJ1-5
d_call: NA
clone_size: few
cdr3_nt: TGTGCCAGCAGTGAAAGTAGCCCGTCGGTCCGGCCCCAGCATTTT
cdr3_aa: CASSESSPSVRPQHF

v_call: TRBV6-5
j_call: TRBJ1-6
d_call: TRBD1
clone_size: few
cdr3_nt: TGTGCCAGCAGTACGGCGGACAGGGTTAGTTCACCCCTCCACTTT
cdr3_aa: CASSTADRVSSPLHF

v_call: TRBV10-3
j_call: TRBJ2-7
d_call: NA
clone_size: NA
cdr3_nt: TGTGCCGTTGGGGCAGGGGCCTTATACGAGCAGTACTTC
cdr3_aa: CAVGAGALYEQYF

v_call: TRBV13
j_call: TRBJ1-4
d_call: NA
clone_size: NA
cdr3_nt: TGTGCCAGCAGCGCTCAAACAGACGCTGAAAAACTGTTTTTT
cdr3_aa: CASSAQTDAEKLFF

v_call: TRBV2
j_call: TRBJ2-7
d_call: NA
clone_size: NA
cdr3_nt: TGTGCCAGCAGAGGCAGGGGCGAGCAGTACTTC
cdr3_aa: CASRGRGEQYF

v_call: TRBV6-5
j_call: TRBJ1-2
d_call: TRBD1
clone_size: NA
cdr3_nt: TGTGCCAGCAGGGGACAGGGGCGAGGCTACACCTTC
cdr3_aa: CASRGQGRGYTF

v_call: TRBV10-2
j_call: TRBJ1-5
d_call: NA
clone_size: NA
cdr3_nt: TGCGCCAGCAGTGGTAACAGGGGCAATCAGCCCCAGCATTTT
cdr3_aa: CASSGNRGNQPQHF

v_call: TRBV4-2
j_call: TRBJ1-4
d_call: NA
clone_size: few
cdr3_nt: TGTGCCAGCAGCCAAGATCGGGATCCAAGTGAAAAACTGTTTTTT
cdr3_aa: CASSQDRDPSEKLFF

v_call: TRBV7-9
j_call: TRBJ1-6
d_call: NA
clone_size: NA
cdr3_nt: TGTGCCAGCAGCTTAGTGGGAGTTGGTTCACCCCTCCACTTT
cdr3_aa: CASSLVGVGSPLHF

v_call: TRBV7-2
j_call: TRBJ1-6
d_call: TRBD1
clone_size: few
cdr3_nt: TGTGCCAGCAGCTTAGCTGCAGGGGGTAGTTCACCCCTCCACTTT
cdr3_aa: CASSLAAGGSSPLHF

v_call: TRBV6-2/TRBV6-3
j_call: TRBJ2-1
d_call: TRBD2
clone_size: NA
cdr3_nt: TGTGCCAGCAGCCTAGCCCCTAGCGGGGGGGCAAAGTACAATGAGCAGTTCTTC
cdr3_aa: CASSLAPSGGAKYNEQFF